One sample yielded the 32 T cell receptor beta chains listed below, sequenced in a study of T cell repertoires in cytomegalovirus infection. These receptors are not linked to any known antigen. Each CDR3 protein gets one entry after TCRdb re-called the reads with MiXCR. In the table there are under 850,000 distinct CDR3 sequences, around a third of which are singletons. The material was cultured PBMCs, obtained from culture after CMV antigen stimulation. All receptors come from a human donor in good health (CMV status not recorded). Some clones in this sample may be carry-over from other donors' samples.

This clonotype was counted between two and nine times. This chain joins TRBV19 and TRBJ1-2, with D hard to call. The CDR3 extends over 13 amino acids. Germline loops: CDR1 LNHDA, CDR2 SQIVND (reference sequence). The V end lost 5 bases, the J end lost 0 bases, and 7 bases lay between the germline ends. The CDR3 nucleotides read TGTGCCAGTAGTGTCCAGTCTAACTATGGCTACACCTTC. This encodes CASSVQSNYGYTF.

In this sample, this clonotype turned up a few times. This chain uses TRBV10-3 with TRBJ2-1; TRBD2 aligns across 8 bases. Germline V lookup: CDR1 ENHRY, CDR2 SYGVKD. V lost 10 bases, J lost 7 bases, and 9 bases stayed unmatched. The length of the CDR3 is 13 residues. The CDR3 is CATRGGRENEQFF. DNA for the CDR3: TGTGCCACCCGGGGGGGCCGTGAGAATGAGCAGTTCTTC.

The V and J genes are TRBV12-3 or TRBV12-4 and TRBJ1-1; D call uncertain. This CDR3 spans 12 amino acids. The V gene lost 2 bases and the J gene lost 5 bases, with 6 bases spanning the gap. CDR3 DNA sequence: TGTGCCAGCAGTTTATTTATGACTGAAGCTTTCTTT. Translating gives CASSLFMTEAFF.

This clonotype occurred a few times. The chain has TRBV7-9 and TRBJ2-1; 7 nucleotides match TRBD2. CDR1 SEHNR and CDR2 FQNEAQ come from the germline V gene (reference sequence). This CDR3 is built from 14 residues. Unmatched junction bases numbered 5, after V lost 1 base and J lost 8 bases. The CDR3 DNA sequence: TGTGCCAGCAGCTTAGGCGGGAGTATCTATGAGCAGTTCTTC. The encoded protein is CASSLGGSIYEQFF.

This clonotype has just a few counts. The rearrangement links TRBV12-3 or TRBV12-4 to TRBJ2-5, with D perhaps matching TRBD2 (5 bases). Trimming took off 8 bases at V and 5 bases at J, with 21 bases between the two ends. CDR3 length equals 15 residues. CDR3 nucleotides: TGTGCCAGCCTCCGGGGTCTGGGAGAGGGTGAGACCCAGTACTTC. It specifies CASLRGLGEGETQYF.

This clonotype was found a few times. The chain couples TRBV10-3 to TRBJ1-6, with 7 bases lining up with TRBD1. Germline V gene lookup returns CDR1 ENHRY and CDR2 SYGVKD. The CDR3 sequence is 12 residues long. V dropped 10 bases and J dropped 10; count of bases not matched to a gene: 7. The DNA of the CDR3 is TGTGCCACGCGGGACAGCGGATCACCCCTCCACTTT. Translated, it gives CATRDSGSPLHF.

The chain joins TRBV12-3 or TRBV12-4 to TRBJ1-4, with D possibly matching TRBD1 (5 bases). Trimming took off 7 bases at V and 8 bases at J, with 17 bases between the two ends. The CDR3 runs 14 residues. The CDR3 loop reads CASTDGTAREKLFF. The CDR3 DNA sequence: TGTGCCAGCACCGATGGGACGGCGAGGGAAAAACTGTTTTTT.

V gene TRBV14 combines with J gene TRBJ2-7; D is unclear. From germline, CDR1 is SGHDN and CDR2 FVKESK. Trimming left V 4 bases short and J 3 bases short, with 25 bases between. CDR3 length: 18 amino acids. CDR3 coding DNA: TGTGCCAGCAGCCCCTCTATCGCGGCACCTCCAATTATCTACGAGCAGTACTTC. Translation gives CASSPSIAAPPIIYEQYF.

This clonotype was seen a few times. The chain recombines TRBV12-3 or TRBV12-4 with TRBJ2-1, with D maybe TRBD2 (6 bases). V lost 0 bases to trimming and J lost 0 bases, with 12 bases between them. The CDR3 has 17 amino acids. This CDR3 is CASSLAGRLSSYNEQFF. DNA for the CDR3: TGTGCCAGCAGTTTAGCGGGGAGGCTCAGCTCCTACAATGAGCAGTTCTTC.

The chain links TRBV30 to TRBJ1-1, with 12 bases matching TRBD1. The CDR3 runs 17 residues. The ends lost 1 base at V and 4 bases at J; junction bases unmatched: 10. Germline CDR1 GTSNPN, CDR2 SVGIG (reference sequence). This chain's CDR3 is CAWSGARGQGAGTEAFF. The CDR3 DNA follows: TGTGCCTGGAGTGGGGCTCGGGGACAGGGGGCCGGCACTGAAGCTTTCTTT.

This clonotype appeared a few times. The CDR3 DNA follows: TGTGCCAGCAGTTGGGGGCGCAATGAGCAGTTCTTC. This translates into CASSWGRNEQFF. This chain links TRBV6-2 or TRBV6-3 with TRBJ2-1; perhaps TRBD1 as D (6 bases). There are 12 residues in the CDR3. CDR1 and CDR2 (germline): MNHEY, SVGEGT. With 4 bases removed from V and 6 bases from J, the gap between germline ends came to 7 bases.

The sample holds one count of this clonotype. CDR3 coding DNA: TGTGCCAGCACCTCGACAGGGGATGAAGCTTTCTTT. This sequence encodes CASTSTGDEAFF. The chain uses TRBV12-3 or TRBV12-4 and TRBJ1-1, with 8 bases fitting TRBD1. Germline trimming cut 7 bases from V and 7 bases from J; bases unmatched to any gene: 5. This CDR3 spans 12 amino acids.

This rearrangement joins TRBV7-2 to TRBJ2-7, with 7 bases identical to TRBD1. Germline CDR1 and CDR2: SGHTA and FQGNSA. The CDR3 contains 14 residues. Unmatched junction bases numbered 6, after V lost 5 bases and J lost 2 bases. The CDR3 bases are TGTGCCAGCAGCCGAAACAGGGGCGCCTACGAGCAGTACTTC. The encoded protein is CASSRNRGAYEQYF. The full variable domain, in which reference TRBV7-2 and TRBJ2-7 provide the parts outside the CDR3, is GAGVSQSPSNKVTEKGKDVELRCDPISGHTALYWYRQSLGQGLEFLIYFQGNSAPDKSGLPSDRFSAERTGGSVSTLTIQRTQQEDSAVYLCASSRNRGAYEQYFGPGTRLTVT.

This clonotype appeared a few times. This chain uses TRBV7-9 with TRBJ2-7; 7 nucleotides match TRBD2. After removal of 1 base from V and 1 base from J, the junction contained 4 bases not matched to a gene. CDR1 SEHNR and CDR2 FQNEAQ come from the germline V gene (reference sequence). The CDR3 extends over 15 amino acids. The CDR3 loop is CASSLVDGRSYEQYF. DNA for the CDR3: TGTGCCAGCAGCTTAGTGGACGGGAGGTCCTACGAGCAGTACTTC.

This clonotype was seen a few times. The V call is TRBV4-3, the J call TRBJ2-1, with D perhaps TRBD2 (6 bases). Germline V gene data show CDR1 as LGHNA and CDR2 as YSLEER. Deletions cut 1 base from V and 8 bases from J, with 9 bases between. The CDR3 length is 13 residues. The CDR3 DNA follows: TGCGCCAGCAGCCAAGGGCAGCGGGATGAGCAGTTCTTC. Its translation: CASSQGQRDEQFF.

This clonotype was seen a few times. The CDR3 DNA sequence: TGTGCCAGTATCGAGGGGGCAAGTAATAATGAGCAGTTCTTC. Translating gives CASIEGASNNEQFF. The chain carries TRBV19 and TRBJ2-1; 7 bases are shared with TRBD1. J lost 7 bases, V lost 7 bases, and 10 bases had no gene match. From germline, CDR1 is LNHDA and CDR2 SQIVND (reference sequence). This CDR3 is 14 amino acids long.

This clonotype was seen just once. J is TRBJ2-3 and V is TRBV5-4, with D perhaps matching TRBD2 (6 bases). V lost 4 bases to trimming and J lost 2 bases, with 17 bases between them. In germline, CDR1 is SGHNT, CDR2 YYREEE (reference sequence). The CDR3 spans 16 residues. The CDR3 loop is CASSDLRDSYTDTQYF. CDR3 nucleotide sequence: TGTGCCAGCAGCGATCTTAGGGACTCTTACACAGATACGCAGTATTTT.

This clonotype was recorded a few times. V and J are TRBV20-1 and TRBJ1-4; 7 bases align to TRBD1. CDR1 and CDR2 (germline): DFQATT, SNEGSKA (reference sequence). With V trimmed by 0 bases and J by 6 bases, 7 bases remained unmatched. The CDR3 is 15 amino acids. The DNA of the CDR3 is TGCAGTGCTAGAGATCGAGGGACAGACCATGAAAAACTGTTTTTT. Amino acid sequence: CSARDRGTDHEKLFF.

The chain is built from TRBV27 and TRBJ2-4, with 9 bases fitting TRBD1. This CDR3 region has 15 residues. With V trimmed by 6 bases and J by 2 bases, 5 bases remained unmatched. Germline V gene sequence: CDR1 MNHEY, CDR2 SMNVEV (reference sequence). The CDR3 DNA is TGTGCCAGCAGCCAGGACAGGGGAACCAAAAACATTCAGTACTTC. It codes for CASSQDRGTKNIQYF.

The chain combines TRBV7-4 with TRBJ1-4; tentatively, D is TRBD1 (6 bases). The CDR3 totals 21 residues. Germline CDR1 is SGHVT and CDR2 is SQSDAQ. The ends were cut back, 5 bases at V and 0 bases at J, with 28 bases in the middle. CDR3 coding DNA: TGTGCCAGCAGCCTTACTATAATGGACAGTCTGGATTCTGCAACTAATGAAAAACTGTTTTTT. It is translated as CASSLTIMDSLDSATNEKLFF.

The chain employs TRBV7-2 and TRBJ1-1; 7 bases are shared with TRBD1. Germline V gives CDR1 SGHTA, CDR2 FQGNSA. V dropped 0 bases and J dropped 5; count of bases not matched to a gene: 6. This CDR3 has 15 residues. The CDR3 DNA reads as TGTGCCAGCAGCTTAGCGGGAGGGGGCATAACTGAAGCTTTCTTT. The encoded protein is CASSLAGGGITEAFF.

The chain joins TRBV20-1 to TRBJ2-1; no definite D call. Germline V lookup: CDR1 DFQATT, CDR2 SNEGSKA (reference sequence). The CDR3 length is 14 residues. V lost 1 base to trimming and J lost 6 bases, with 13 bases between them. The CDR3 bases are TGCAGTGCTAGAGGCTCCTCTGGGCTCAATGAGCAGTTCTTC. Its protein is CSARGSSGLNEQFF.

This clonotype has a handful of counts. CDR3 in amino acids: CASSYGGRRETQYF. CDR3 sequence (DNA): TGTGCCAGCAGTTACGGGGGGCGCAGGGAGACCCAGTACTTC. The chain combines TRBV6-5 with TRBJ2-5; D may match TRBD1 or TRBD2 (6 bases each). This CDR3 has 14 amino acids. Looked up from germline, CDR1 is MNHEY and CDR2 is SVGAGI. V was clipped by 2 bases and J by 5 bases, with 12 bases between them.

For this clonotype: This may stem from a read error, because a much larger clone lies one nucleotide away. V usage is TRBV7-2 and J usage is TRBJ2-3; D is unresolved. CDR1 is SGHTA, CDR2 FQGNSA, per germline. Trimming removed 3 bases from V and 2 bases from J, with 9 bases in between. The CDR3 length is 14 residues. CDR3 sequence: CTSSFLRYTDTQYF. CDR3 in DNA: TGTACCAGCAGCTTCCTCCGGTACACAGATACGCAGTATTTT.

This clonotype came up a few times. The V and J genes are TRBV7-8 and TRBJ2-1, with a tentative D call TRBD1 (5 bases). From germline, CDR1 is SGHVS and CDR2 FQNEAQ. CDR3 length: 16 amino acids. V was pared by 5 bases and J by 2 bases, with 16 bases between. The CDR3 nucleotides are TGTGCCAGCAGCCGGCGCAGGGATCTTGCCTACAATGAGCAGTTCTTC. Its protein product is CASSRRRDLAYNEQFF.

This clonotype was seen only a few times. The chain has TRBV20-1 and TRBJ2-2, with D maybe TRBD1 (5 bases). The germline CDR1 and CDR2 sequences are DFQATT and SNEGSKA (reference sequence). CDR3 length equals 12 residues. V was shortened by 7 bases and J by 1 base, with 7 bases between the two germline ends. In nucleotides, the CDR3 is TGCAGTGTAGGACAGAACACCGGGGAGCTGTTTTTT. It codes for CSVGQNTGELFF.

This clonotype has more than one count but fewer than ten. The chain employs TRBV5-6 and TRBJ2-7, with D perhaps matching TRBD2 (7 bases). From germline, CDR1 is SGHDT and CDR2 YYEEEE. The ends were cut back, 3 bases at V and 4 bases at J, with 14 bases in the middle. This CDR3 contains 14 residues. CDR3 in amino acids: CASSWWGGRYEQYF. The CDR3 region has the DNA TGTGCCAGCAGCTGGTGGGGGGGGCGGTACGAGCAGTACTTC.

The chain has TRBV27 and TRBJ2-3; 9 bases fit TRBD2. This CDR3 has 17 residues. The junction had 7 bases not matched to a gene; V was cut back by 3 bases and J by 0 bases. The germline V gene encodes CDR1 MNHEY and CDR2 SMNVEV (reference sequence). This CDR3 reads CASSFSGGLESTDTQYF. The CDR3 nucleotides read TGTGCCAGCAGTTTTAGCGGGGGATTGGAAAGCACAGATACGCAGTATTTT.

This clonotype was seen more than once but under ten times. This rearrangement joins TRBV2 to TRBJ2-1; D is possibly TRBD1 or TRBD2 (5 bases each). Trimming shortened V by 6 bases and J by 8 bases, and 5 bases separated the two germline ends. The CDR3 has 10 residues. Germline CDR1 and CDR2: SNHLY and FYNNEI. As DNA, the CDR3 is TGTGCCAGCAGGGGGGATGAGCAGTTCTTC. Its protein product is CASRGDEQFF.

The chain recombines TRBV12-3 or TRBV12-4 with TRBJ2-2, with no clear D. Trimming shortened V by 5 bases and J by 3 bases, and 13 bases separated the two germline ends. There are 15 residues in the CDR3. This chain's CDR3 is CASSPTRADTGELFF. CDR3 bases: TGTGCCAGCAGTCCCACTCGGGCAGACACCGGGGAGCTGTTTTTT.

This clonotype was found many times. The chain recombines TRBV7-6 with TRBJ2-1; TRBD2 matches at 12 bases. Germline V gives CDR1 SGHVS, CDR2 FNYEAQ. The J segment lost 8 bases and the V segment lost 5 bases, leaving 7 bases of the junction unmatched. The CDR3 covers 15 residues. The CDR3 is CASSLTSGGIYEQFF. CDR3 DNA: TGTGCCAGCAGCCTTACTAGCGGGGGGATCTATGAGCAGTTCTTC.

This clonotype was counted only a few times. The chain carries TRBV28 and TRBJ2-5; D assignment may be TRBD1 or TRBD2 (5 bases each). The CDR3 runs 12 residues. The ends were cut back, 4 bases at V and 10 bases at J, with 13 bases in the middle. CDR1 and CDR2 (germline): MDHEN, SYDVKM. The CDR3 region is CASSWDEIGQYF. CDR3 nucleotides: TGTGCCAGCAGTTGGGACGAGATCGGCCAGTACTTC.